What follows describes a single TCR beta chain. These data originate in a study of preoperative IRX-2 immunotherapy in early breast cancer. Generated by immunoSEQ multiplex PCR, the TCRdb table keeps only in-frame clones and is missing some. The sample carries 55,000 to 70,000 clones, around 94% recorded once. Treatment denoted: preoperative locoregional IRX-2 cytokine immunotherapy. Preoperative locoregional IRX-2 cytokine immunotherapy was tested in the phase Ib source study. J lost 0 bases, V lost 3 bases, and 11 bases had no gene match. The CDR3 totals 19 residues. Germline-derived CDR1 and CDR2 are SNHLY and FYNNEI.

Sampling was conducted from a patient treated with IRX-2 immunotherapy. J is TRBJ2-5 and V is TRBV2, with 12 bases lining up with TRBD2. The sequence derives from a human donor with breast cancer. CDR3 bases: TGTGCCAGCAGTGATCCTAGCGGGAGGGCCGGGGGGTACCAAGAGACCCAGTACTTC. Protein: CASSDPSGRAGGYQETQYF.